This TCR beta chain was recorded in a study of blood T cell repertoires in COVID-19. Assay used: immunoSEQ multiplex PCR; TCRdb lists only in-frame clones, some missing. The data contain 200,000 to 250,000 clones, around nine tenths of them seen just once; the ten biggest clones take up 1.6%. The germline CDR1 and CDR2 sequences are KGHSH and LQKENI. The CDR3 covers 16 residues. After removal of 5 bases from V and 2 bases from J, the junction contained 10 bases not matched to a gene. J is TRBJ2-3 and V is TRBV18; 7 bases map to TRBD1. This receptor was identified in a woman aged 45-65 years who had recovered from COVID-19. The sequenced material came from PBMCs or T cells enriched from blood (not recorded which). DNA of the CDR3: TGTGCCAGCTCAAAACACCGACAGGGATACACAGATACGCAGTATTTT. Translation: CASSKHRQGYTDTQYF. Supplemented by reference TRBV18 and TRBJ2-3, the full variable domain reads NAGVMQNPRHLVRRRGQEARLRCSPMKGHSHVYWYRQLPEEGLKFMVYLQKENIIDESGMPKERFSAEFPKEGPSILRIQQVVRGDSAAYFCASSKHRQGYTDTQYFGPGTRLTVL.